This paragraph covers one T cell receptor (beta chain) sequence. Its antigen remains undetermined. Base qualities are not provided; no much larger clone lies one nucleotide away. The collaborating institutions used their own protocols to collect whole blood in K2EDTA tubes. For TCRbeta analysis, collaborators shipped samples in one of three forms: frozen whole blood, isolated PBMCs, or DNA extracted from either of those sample types. TCRbeta CDR3 regions were amplified from genomic DNA using the immunoSEQ Assay, a bias-controlled multiplex PCR. The authors' analysis ran thus. Nucleated cell counts per sample were estimated from amplification of reference gene primers within the assay. To quantify the absolute abundance of each unique TCRbeta CDR3 rearrangement, sequence reads were collapsed and filtered. For each sample, productive Simpson clonality was calculated as the square root of Simpson's diversity index over productive rearrangements. As stored in TCRdb, this immuneACCESS dataset retains in-frame rearrangements with V and J assigned. A fraction of the clones does not appear; measured against another copy, unresolved V genes explain less than half of the discrepancy, and the remainder lacks a known reason. The V and J calls and clone size come from that table; D and trimming were worked out from the DNA. This sample gives under 20,000 clones in total; 78% of them show up just once. Around a fifth of the sample is in the top ten clones.

The data belong to a study of blood T cell repertoires in COVID-19 (dated by TCRdb to 2020 to 2021). In terms of the full investigation: Collaborator samples came from the United States, Italy and Spain and covered acute and convalescent phases of COVID-19. The repertoires were released in a freely available public database meant as a resource for research on the immune response to SARS-CoV-2. The sample metadata nearly always contained a de-identified subject ID, COVID-19 status, age in years and sex. Where available, HLA class I and class II types were taken from metadata supplied by the sample provider and were not determined by assay-based typing. The material from the prospective study consisted of cDNA or gDNA derived from T cells, B-cell-depleted T cells, or PBMCs. Deeply sampled blood TCRbeta repertoires from subjects exposed to, actively infected with, or recovered from COVID-19 were included in the dataset. The samples were drawn from the first 160 participants of the ongoing ImmuneRACE study and from more than 1,000 subjects provided by 6 global collaborators.

From the cysteine through the phenylalanine, the CDR3 covers 15 amino acids. Of the read, only the CDR3 DNA is kept; its 45 bases are in frame from base 1. For CDR1 and CDR2, the germline V gene lists MGHRA and YSYEKL. Trimming accounts for 8 bases at V and 2 bases at J, while the number of junction bases matched to no gene is 10. Study-wide findings and limitations: Clinical and demographic metadata were provided uncurated, with the amount varying by source and participant.

This sequence uses TRBV4-1 and TRBJ1-1, with 8 middle bases fitting TRBD1. The specimen was peripheral blood. This TCR was recovered from a man in his sixties with active or convalescent COVID-19. The nucleotides are TGCGCCAGCGGAATCGATGGACAGGGAAACACTGAAGCTTTCTTT. This gives the protein CASGIDGQGNTEAFF.